Below are 15 T cell receptor beta chains sequenced from a single sample in a study of response to subunit inactivated influenza vaccine. TCRdb analysed the RT-PCR reads with MiXCR anew, one entry per CDR3 protein. The data hold approximately 730,000 distinct CDR3 sequences, with approximately 15% observed a single time. The sequencing here drew on PBMCs from blood, taken 14 days before vaccination. The receptors originated from a man aged 45-60 years who received an inactivated influenza vaccine.

This clonotype was observed a handful of times. The J gene is TRBJ2-3, the V gene TRBV6-6, with D possibly TRBD2 on 5 matching bases. CDR3 length equals 13 residues. The germline V gene encodes CDR1 MNHNY and CDR2 SVGAGI (reference sequence). Trimming stripped 6 bases from V and 5 bases from J, with 12 bases between. In nucleotides, the CDR3 is TGTGCCAGCAGAGGGCGGGTTCGAGATACGCAGTATTTT. It specifies CASRGRVRDTQYF.

This clonotype was recorded at least ten times. The chain combines TRBV6-2 or TRBV6-3 with TRBJ2-7, with D uncertain. This CDR3 has 14 amino acids. The V end was cut by 0 bases, the J end by 3 bases, with 9 bases between. Per germline, CDR1 MNHEY and CDR2 SVGEGT. CDR3 sequence: CASSYSVINYEQYF. As DNA, the CDR3 is TGTGCCAGCAGTTACTCGGTTATCAACTACGAGCAGTACTTC.

This clonotype was recorded a few times. The chain employs TRBV20-1 and TRBJ2-7, with TRBD2 matching 8 bases. The length of the CDR3 is 14 residues. The V segment lost 6 bases and the J segment 8 bases; nucleotides outside the gene matches: 15. CDR1 DFQATT and CDR2 SNEGSKA come from the germline V gene (reference sequence). CDR3 loop: CSAQGGTRGAQQYF. The CDR3 DNA reads TGCAGTGCACAGGGCGGGACTAGGGGGGCCCAGCAGTACTTC.

This clonotype was counted between two and nine times. The chain couples TRBV4-2 to TRBJ1-6; D ambiguous. V was trimmed by 2 bases and J by 5 bases, leaving 13 bases between them. This CDR3 comprises 16 residues. CDR1 is LGHNA and CDR2 is YNFKEQ in the germline V gene. CDR3: CASSQTSGNNNSPLHF. The CDR3 DNA reads TGTGCCAGCAGCCAAACCTCAGGAAACAATAATTCACCCCTCCACTTT.

This clonotype was found a few times. This chain joins TRBV6-1 and TRBJ1-1; 7 nucleotides line up with TRBD1. The CDR3 consists of 14 residues. J was trimmed by 4 bases and V by 6 bases; bases with no gene match: 8. Germline assignment: CDR1 MNHNS and CDR2 SASEGT. CDR3 bases: TGTGCCAGCAGGAAAGACAGGGCGGTCACTGAAGCTTTCTTT. It translates to CASRKDRAVTEAFF.

The rearrangement uses TRBV6-1 and TRBJ2-1; 11 bases map to TRBD1. Germline CDR1 is MNHNS and CDR2 is SASEGT. This CDR3 spans 14 amino acids. V trimming: 7 bases; J trimming: 8 bases; junction bases outside the gene matches: 7. The CDR3 nucleotides read TGTGCCAGCACCAAGGACAGGGGGCAAGATGAGCAGTTCTTC. Translation gives CASTKDRGQDEQFF.

This clonotype has only a few counts. J is TRBJ2-7 and V is TRBV19; 11 nucleotides align to TRBD2. The J segment lost 1 base and the V segment lost 6 bases, leaving 20 bases of the junction unmatched. Germline CDR1 reads LNHDA; CDR2 reads SQIVND (reference sequence). The CDR3 length is 20 residues. CDR3 bases: TGTGCCAGTAGCACTGGGACTAGCGGAGACCATCGGCGTGCGTCCTACGAGCAGTACTTC. Translated, it gives CASSTGTSGDHRRASYEQYF.

This clonotype was recorded at least ten times. This rearrangement joins TRBV25-1 to TRBJ2-1, with 11 bases that match TRBD2. Trimming at V came to 2 bases and at J to 8 bases, leaving 8 bases not matched to a gene. The CDR3 extends over 16 amino acids. Germline V gives CDR1 MGHDK, CDR2 SYGVNS. The CDR3 DNA reads as TGTGCCAGCAGTGAACTTGGTAGCGGGAGGGAAGATGAGCAGTTCTTC. This encodes CASSELGSGREDEQFF.

This clonotype showed up just a few times. The chain carries TRBV6-1 and TRBJ2-2, with D perhaps TRBD2 (6 bases). The CDR3 is made up of 14 amino acids. V gave up 6 bases and J gave up 6 bases, with 14 bases separating them. Germline V lookup: CDR1 MNHNS, CDR2 SASEGT. CDR3 sequence: CASSANWEAGELFF. The CDR3 nucleotides read TGTGCCAGCAGCGCTAACTGGGAGGCCGGGGAGCTGTTTTTT.

This chain links TRBV12-3 or TRBV12-4 with TRBJ1-2; 7 nucleotides match TRBD1. V dropped 4 bases and J dropped 4; count of bases not matched to a gene: 12. The CDR3 is made up of 16 amino acids. The CDR3 spells CASSSSAIGTAYGYTF. CDR3 bases: TGTGCCAGCAGTTCCTCCGCGATTGGGACAGCCTATGGCTACACCTTC.

V and J are TRBV15 and TRBJ2-1; 7 bases are a match to TRBD2. This CDR3 region has 13 residues. Germline trimming cut 0 bases from V and 12 bases from J; bases unmatched to any gene: 5. CDR1 and CDR2 (germline): LNHNV, YYDKDF (reference sequence). CDR3 sequence (DNA): TGTGCCACCAGCAGAGATTACGGACTAGGGCAGTTCTTC. This translates into CATSRDYGLGQFF. Full variable domain (outside the CDR3, taken from reference TRBV15 and TRBJ2-1): DAMVIQNPRYQVTQFGKPVTLSCSQTLNHNVMYWYQQKSSQAPKLLFHYYDKDFNNEADTPDNFQSRRPNTSFCFLDIRSPGLGDTAMYLCATSRDYGLGQFFGPGTRLTVL.

The rearrangement uses TRBV7-6 and TRBJ2-7; a weak D match, TRBD2 (6 bases). Germline V gene sequence: CDR1 SGHVS, CDR2 FNYEAQ. V was shortened by 1 base and J by 2 bases, with 15 bases between the two germline ends. The CDR3 covers 16 residues. CDR3 in amino acids: CASSLDEGAGPYEQYF. Here the CDR3 DNA reads TGTGCCAGCAGCTTAGACGAAGGAGCGGGCCCCTACGAGCAGTACTTC.

This clonotype was seen more than once but under ten times. CDR3 region: CASSPRQGADTQYF. CDR3 bases: TGTGCCAGCAGCCCGCGACAGGGGGCAGATACGCAGTATTTT. The chain recombines TRBV7-9 with TRBJ2-3; 9 bases are a match to TRBD1. The CDR3 has 14 amino acids. J lost 4 bases, V lost 5 bases, and 4 bases had no gene match. Germline V lookup: CDR1 SEHNR, CDR2 FQNEAQ (reference sequence).

This clonotype was seen a few times. The J gene is TRBJ2-7, the V gene TRBV10-3; D possibly matches TRBD1 or TRBD2 (6 bases each). Germline CDR1 and CDR2: ENHRY and SYGVKD. Trimming shortened V by 2 bases and J by 2 bases, and 7 bases separated the two germline ends. CDR3 size: 13 residues. The CDR3 sequence: CAISEGGPYEQYF. The DNA for the CDR3 is TGTGCCATCAGTGAGGGGGGGCCCTACGAGCAGTACTTC.

This clonotype was counted at least ten times. The CDR3 DNA reads as TGTGCCAGCAGCCGTGACAGGGGAGGCGAGCAGTACTTC. As protein: CASSRDRGGEQYF. V is TRBV12-3 or TRBV12-4 and J is TRBJ2-7; 8 bases are a match to TRBD1. V gave up 6 bases and J gave up 6 bases; unmatched junction bases: 7. The length of the CDR3 is 13 residues.